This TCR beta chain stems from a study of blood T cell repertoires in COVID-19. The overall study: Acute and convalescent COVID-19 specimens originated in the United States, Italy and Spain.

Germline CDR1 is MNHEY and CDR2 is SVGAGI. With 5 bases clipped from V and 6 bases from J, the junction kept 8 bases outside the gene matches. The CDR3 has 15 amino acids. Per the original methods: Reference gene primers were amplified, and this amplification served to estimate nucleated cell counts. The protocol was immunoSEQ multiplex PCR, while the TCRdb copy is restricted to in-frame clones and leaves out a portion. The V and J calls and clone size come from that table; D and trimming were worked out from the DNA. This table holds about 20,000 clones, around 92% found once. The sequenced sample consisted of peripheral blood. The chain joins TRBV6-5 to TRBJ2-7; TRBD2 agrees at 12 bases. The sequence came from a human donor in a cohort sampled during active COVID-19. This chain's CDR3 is CASSILAGGPGEQYF. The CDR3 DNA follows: TGTGCCAGCAGTATCCTAGCGGGGGGGCCGGGCGAGCAGTACTTC.